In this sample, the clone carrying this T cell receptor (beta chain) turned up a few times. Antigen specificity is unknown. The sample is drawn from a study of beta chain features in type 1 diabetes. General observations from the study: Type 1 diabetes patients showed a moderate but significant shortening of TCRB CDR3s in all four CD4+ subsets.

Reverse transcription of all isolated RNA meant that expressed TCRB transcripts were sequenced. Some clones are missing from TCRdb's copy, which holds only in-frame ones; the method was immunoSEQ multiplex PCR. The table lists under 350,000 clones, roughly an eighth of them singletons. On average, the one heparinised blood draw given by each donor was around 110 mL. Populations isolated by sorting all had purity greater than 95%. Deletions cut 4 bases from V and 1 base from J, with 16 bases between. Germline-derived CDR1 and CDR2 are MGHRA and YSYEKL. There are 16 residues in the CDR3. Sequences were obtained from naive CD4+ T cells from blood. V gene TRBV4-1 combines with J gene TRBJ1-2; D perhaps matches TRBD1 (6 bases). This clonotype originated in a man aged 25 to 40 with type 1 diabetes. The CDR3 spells CASSLVQGQSNYGYTF. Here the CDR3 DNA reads TGCGCCAGCAGCCTAGTTCAAGGACAGAGTAACTATGGCTACACCTTC.